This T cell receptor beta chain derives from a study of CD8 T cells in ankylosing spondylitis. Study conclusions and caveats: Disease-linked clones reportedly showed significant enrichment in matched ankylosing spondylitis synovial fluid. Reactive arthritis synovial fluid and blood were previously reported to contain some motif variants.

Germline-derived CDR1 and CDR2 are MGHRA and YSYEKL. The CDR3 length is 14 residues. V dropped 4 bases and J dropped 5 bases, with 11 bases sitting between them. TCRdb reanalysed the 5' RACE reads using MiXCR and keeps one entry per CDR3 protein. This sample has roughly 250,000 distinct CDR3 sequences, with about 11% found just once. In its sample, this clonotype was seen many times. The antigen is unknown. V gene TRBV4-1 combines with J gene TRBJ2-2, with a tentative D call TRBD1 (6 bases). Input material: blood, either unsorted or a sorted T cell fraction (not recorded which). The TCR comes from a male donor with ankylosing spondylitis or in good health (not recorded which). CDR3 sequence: CASSLYQGTGELFF. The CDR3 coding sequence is TGCGCCAGCAGCCTCTATCAGGGGACCGGGGAGCTGTTTTTT.